The 25 T cell receptor beta chains in this list originate from one sample, sequenced in a study of blood T cell repertoires in COVID-19. Some clones are missing from TCRdb's copy, which holds only in-frame ones; the method was immunoSEQ multiplex PCR. This sample has tens of thousands of clones, with over 75% found just once. The sequenced sample consisted of peripheral blood. The receptors derive from a woman aged 60 to 75 with acute or convalescent COVID-19.

This clone has just one count. The chain combines TRBV7-2 with TRBJ1-1; D is unresolved. This CDR3 has 15 residues. Germline V lookup: CDR1 SGHTA, CDR2 FQGNSA. Trimming removed 4 bases from V and 1 base from J, with 13 bases in between. CDR3 residues: CASSSLPRGNTEAFF. The CDR3 DNA reads TGTGCCAGCAGCTCCTTACCCCGGGGGAACACTGAAGCTTTCTTT. The complete variable domain, with remaining parts taken from reference TRBV7-2 and TRBJ1-1, reads GAGVSQSPSNKVTEKGKDVELRCDPISGHTALYWYRQSLGQGLEFLIYFQGNSAPDKSGLPSDRFSAERTGGSVSTLTIQRTQQEDSAVYLCASSSLPRGNTEAFFGQGTRLTVV.

This sequence joins TRBV7-8 and TRBJ1-3; D gene ambiguous. In germline, CDR1 is SGHVS, CDR2 FQNEAQ. Trimming stripped 7 bases from V and 4 bases from J, with 14 bases between. The CDR3 runs 14 residues. This chain's CDR3 is CASTGRLGGNTIYF. CDR3 bases: TGTGCCAGCACCGGGAGGCTGGGGGGAAACACCATATATTTT.

This rearrangement joins TRBV28 to TRBJ1-3, with a possible D match to TRBD1 (5 bases). Trimming left V 6 bases short and J 0 bases short, with 15 bases between. Germline lookup yields CDR1 MDHEN and CDR2 SYDVKM. This CDR3 is 16 amino acids long. CDR3 amino acids: CASRGTGADSGNTIYF. The DNA of the CDR3 is TGTGCCAGCAGGGGCACTGGGGCAGACTCTGGAAACACCATATATTTT. Full variable domain (missing parts from reference TRBV28 and TRBJ1-3): DVKVTQSSRYLVKRTGEKVFLECVQDMDHENMFWYRQDPGLGLRLIYFSYDVKMKEKGDIPEGYSVSREKKERFSLILESASTNQTSMYLCASRGTGADSGNTIYFGEGSWLTVV.

The count of this clone is one. The chain links TRBV25-1 to TRBJ2-5, with a weak D call TRBD1 (5 bases). CDR1 is MGHDK, CDR2 SYGVNS, per germline. The V gene lost 4 bases and the J gene lost 5 bases, with 8 bases spanning the gap. The CDR3 has 12 residues. The CDR3 DNA sequence: TGTGCCAGCAGTGGCAGGGTGGAGACCCAGTACTTC. It codes for CASSGRVETQYF.

The chain links TRBV9 to TRBJ2-2, with D possibly being TRBD2 (6 bases). Per the germline V gene, CDR1 is SGDLS and CDR2 is YYNGEE. Trimming removed 1 base at V and 2 bases at J, with 12 bases between. This CDR3 region has 16 residues. CDR3 in DNA: TGTGCCAGCAGCGTAATGGGACTCTCTAACACCGGGGAGCTGTTTTTT. Translating gives CASSVMGLSNTGELFF.

The rearrangement links TRBV6-5 to TRBJ1-1; D call uncertain. With 8 bases removed from V and 2 bases from J, the gap between germline ends came to 18 bases. This CDR3 spans 15 amino acids. Germline lookup yields CDR1 MNHEY and CDR2 SVGAGI. The CDR3 protein is CASYRGGYLNTEAFF. The CDR3 DNA is TGTGCCAGCTACCGAGGCGGATACCTCAACACTGAAGCTTTCTTT.

The chain links TRBV21-1 to TRBJ2-7; the DNA was not compared with TRBD2, the D call given in the table. TRBV21-1 is annotated as a pseudogene. The CDR3 runs to 17 residues. CDR3 sequence: CASSKPSPADDSYEQYF. As DNA, the CDR3 is TGTGCCAGCAGCAAACCATCCCCAGCGGACGACTCCTACGAGCAGTACTTC.

Turning to this clone: One junction end disagrees with the germline gene, perhaps due to a read error. The genes are TRBV7-7 and TRBJ2-1; tentative D call: TRBD2 (7 bases). This CDR3 has 18 residues. The V gene's germline CDR1 is SSHAT and CDR2 FNYEAQ (reference sequence). The CDR3 DNA sequence: TGTGCTAGCAGCTTAGCGCTCACGACCGGGGGGCCCGGCAATGAGCAGTTCTTC. It yields the protein CASSLALTTGGPGNEQFF.

This chain joins TRBV2 and TRBJ2-5, with D unresolved. V gave up 8 bases and J gave up 2 bases, with 6 bases separating them. Per germline, CDR1 SNHLY and CDR2 FYNNEI. This CDR3 region has 11 residues. The CDR3 here is CASRVQETQYF. CDR3 coding DNA: TGTGCCAGCCGGGTACAAGAGACCCAGTACTTC.

The CDR3 region is CAISDLRETYEQYF. The CDR3 DNA sequence: TGTGCCATCAGTGATCTGCGGGAGACCTACGAGCAGTACTTC. The chain has TRBV10-3 and TRBJ2-7, with 7 bases fitting TRBD2. CDR1 is ENHRY and CDR2 is SYGVKD in the germline V gene. J lost 2 bases, V lost 3 bases, and 4 bases had no gene match. The CDR3 totals 14 residues.

In this sample, this clone turned up once. V usage is TRBV2 and J usage is TRBJ2-7, with TRBD2 matching 14 bases. The CDR3 runs 15 residues. Unmatched junction bases numbered 6, after V lost 7 bases and J lost 4 bases. CDR1 and CDR2 (germline): SNHLY, FYNNEI. The CDR3 coding sequence is TGTGCCAGCACTAAAGGACTAGCGGGGGGTTACGAGCAGTACTTC. Translating it yields CASTKGLAGGYEQYF.

The chain carries TRBV30 and TRBJ1-2, with D uncertain. Germline CDR1 reads GTSNPN; CDR2 reads SVGIG (reference sequence). V lost 5 bases to trimming and J lost 6 bases, with 19 bases between them. The CDR3 has 14 residues. CDR3 coding DNA: TGTGCCTGGGGAGGCGGGGTTAATTTGAATGGCTACACCTTC. It yields the protein CAWGGGVNLNGYTF.

CDR3 sequence: CASSQTANYGYTF. Here the CDR3 DNA reads TGTGCCAGCAGCCAGACAGCCAACTATGGCTACACCTTC. The chain recombines TRBV12-3 or TRBV12-4 with TRBJ1-2; tentative D call: TRBD1 (5 bases). The CDR3 contains 13 residues. V was trimmed by 6 bases and J by 2 bases, leaving 10 bases between them.

This clone was seen a few times. The chain carries TRBV5-1 and TRBJ1-1; the match to TRBD1 covers 7 bases. Germline V gene data show CDR1 as SGHRS and CDR2 as YFSETQ. The CDR3 sequence is 13 residues long. V was pared by 1 base and J by 3 bases, with 0 bases of the junction left unmatched. For the CDR3, the DNA is TGCGCCAGCAGCTTGAGGGGGCACACTGAAGCTTTCTTT. Residues: CASSLRGHTEAFF.

The chain joins TRBV5-1 to TRBJ2-7, with D perhaps TRBD1 (6 bases). The CDR3 is 14 amino acids. V was cut by 4 bases and J by 2 bases, with 13 bases left in between. Germline lookup yields CDR1 SGHRS and CDR2 YFSETQ. The DNA of the CDR3 is TGCGCCAGCAGCGTACTCAACAGGGCCTACGAGCAGTACTTC. This encodes CASSVLNRAYEQYF.

The chain combines TRBV14 with TRBJ1-2; 8 nucleotides agree with TRBD1. CDR3 length: 13 amino acids. The trim removed 5 bases at V and 4 bases at J, leaving 3 bases unmatched. Germline CDR1 is SGHDN and CDR2 is FVKESK. CDR3 sequence (DNA): TGTGCCAGCAGCGTGGACAGGGTCTATGGCTACACCTTC. Amino acids: CASSVDRVYGYTF.

In its sample, this clone was seen once. The rearrangement links TRBV28 to TRBJ2-7; TRBD2 is a possible D gene (5 bases). Trimming stripped 5 bases from V and 0 bases from J, with 11 bases between. Germline CDR1 and CDR2: MDHEN and SYDVKM. CDR3 length: 14 residues. Here the CDR3 reads CASSTYGSSYEQYF. The CDR3 DNA follows: TGTGCCAGCAGTACCTATGGGAGCTCCTACGAGCAGTACTTC.

This clone was seen more than once but under ten times. The chain links TRBV7-6 to TRBJ2-7, with D maybe TRBD1 (6 bases). Trimming cost V 8 bases and J 6 bases, with 17 bases left between them. Germline V CDR1 and CDR2: SGHVS, FNYEAQ. The CDR3 extends over 13 amino acids. CDR3 DNA sequence: TGTGCCAGCCATGGGTACAGGGATCGCGAGCAGTACTTC. Amino acid sequence: CASHGYRDREQYF.

The chain couples TRBV5-4 to TRBJ2-6; TRBD2 matches at 13 bases. V dropped 5 bases and J dropped 4; count of bases not matched to a gene: 3. Germline V gene sequence: CDR1 SGHNT, CDR2 YYREEE (reference sequence). The CDR3 totals 16 residues. The DNA for the CDR3 is TGTGCCAGCAGACTAGCGGGGGGGCTAGGGGCCAACGTCCTGACTTTC. Residues: CASRLAGGLGANVLTF.

This chain joins TRBV6-1 and TRBJ1-1, with D perhaps TRBD1 (6 bases). The CDR3 contains 12 residues. Germline V CDR1 and CDR2: MNHNS, SASEGT. Trimming removed 3 bases at V and 7 bases at J, with 9 bases between. CDR3 nucleotide sequence: TGTGCCAGCAGTGACAGGGGTCGTGAAGCTTTCTTT. Its translation: CASSDRGREAFF.

The chain combines TRBV18 with TRBJ2-7; a possible D gene is TRBD1 (6 bases). V lost 3 bases, J lost 2 bases, and 14 bases lay in between. This CDR3 has 15 amino acids. From germline, CDR1 is KGHSH and CDR2 LQKENI. CDR3 DNA sequence: TGTGCCAGCTCACCGCGACAGGCGAAAACCTACGAGCAGTACTTC. It yields the protein CASSPRQAKTYEQYF. Full variable domain (rest looked up from reference TRBV18 and TRBJ2-7): NAGVMQNPRHLVRRRGQEARLRCSPMKGHSHVYWYRQLPEEGLKFMVYLQKENIIDESGMPKERFSAEFPKEGPSILRIQQVVRGDSAAYFCASSPRQAKTYEQYFGPGTRLTVT.

The chain has TRBV21-1 and TRBJ2-7; the tabulated D call, TRBD2, remains unverified against the DNA. TRBV21-1 is a documented pseudogene. This CDR3 comprises 16 residues. The CDR3 reads CASSKGGSVSSYEQYF. In nucleotides, the CDR3 is TGTGCCAGCAGCAAAGGTGGTTCGGTGAGCTCCTACGAGCAGTACTTC.

The chain combines TRBV14 with TRBJ1-2, with D maybe TRBD1 (5 bases). V shed 5 bases and J shed 2 bases, with 9 bases lying between them. The CDR3 loop spans 13 amino acids. Germline V gene lookup returns CDR1 SGHDN and CDR2 FVKESK. CDR3 in amino acids: CASSRQQNYGYTF. In nucleotides, the CDR3 is TGTGCCAGCAGCAGACAGCAAAACTATGGCTACACCTTC.

With respect to this clone: The sample has other DNA sequences that encode this CDR3 too. The chain carries TRBV19 and TRBJ1-6, with 9 bases lining up with TRBD1. V shed 6 bases and J 1 base; nucleotides not matched to a gene: 1. CDR3 size: 15 residues. Germline assignment: CDR1 LNHDA and CDR2 SQIVND (reference sequence). The CDR3 nucleotides read TGTGCCAGTAGGGACAGGGGTTCCTATAATTCACCCCTCCACTTT. It yields the protein CASRDRGSYNSPLHF.

This chain connects TRBV2 to TRBJ1-1; possible D gene TRBD1, 6 bases. V was clipped by 7 bases and J by 0 bases, with 9 bases between them. This CDR3 contains 13 residues. Per the germline V gene, CDR1 is SNHLY and CDR2 is FYNNEI. CDR3 sequence reads: CASMDSMNTEAFF. The DNA for the CDR3 is TGTGCCAGCATGGACAGTATGAACACTGAAGCTTTCTTT.